The entry that follows covers one TCR beta chain sequence. Its antigen is as yet unknown. These data originate in a study of post-analysis software for immune sequencing data. Whole-study context: Progressive-relapsing, secondary progressive and relapsing-remitting multiple sclerosis were among the disease courses included.

Built from TCR beta cDNA, the libraries had unique molecular identifiers in them. Some 500,000 cDNA molecules were obtained from 1 to 10 million T cells. TCRdb recomputed calls from the PCR reads with MiXCR, one row per CDR3 protein. The data contain fewer than 850,000 distinct CDR3 sequences, about 43% of them singletons. The CDR3 totals 14 residues. Germline V gives CDR1 DFQATT, CDR2 SNEGSKA (reference sequence). Trimming removed 3 bases from V and 3 bases from J; junction bases left unmatched: 5. Points from the study as a whole: In patients, five or six TRBV segments were more frequent than in controls, with TRBV5-6, TRBV5-1 and TRBV20-1 among them. Analysis by F measure revealed that same-batch samples clustered strongly together. Patients with multiple sclerosis recorded significantly lower normalized Chao1 diversity than controls, the study found.

The clonotype was recovered from a girl between 10 and 17 years old with multiple sclerosis. This chain connects TRBV20-1 to TRBJ2-1; 7 positions agree with TRBD2. Sequences were obtained from blood. For the CDR3, the DNA is TGCAGTGCTAGCTCGGGACTACACTACAATGAGCAGTTCTTC. Translating it yields CSASSGLHYNEQFF.